The 27 T cell receptor beta chains below were found in one sample sequenced in a study of T-cell memory formation after mild COVID-19. MiXCR, applied by TCRdb to the 5' RACE reads, yields one record per CDR3 protein. The sample has approximately 500,000 distinct CDR3 sequences; roughly 23% are singletons. What was sequenced was PBMCs or a T cell subset sorted from them (not recorded which). The receptors stem from an adult woman who had mild COVID-19 (a few samples of this study predate the infection). Cell type and time point are not known.

This clonotype turned up a few times. V and J are TRBV4-1 and TRBJ2-3; TRBD2 might be the D (6 bases). The ends were cut back, 5 bases at V and 1 base at J, with 10 bases in the middle. CDR3 length equals 14 residues. CDR1 is MGHRA and CDR2 is YSYEKL in the germline V gene. The CDR3 DNA reads TGCGCCAGCAGCGCTAGCGCCCGCACAGATACGCAGTATTTT. It is translated as CASSASARTDTQYF.

This clonotype was recorded a few times. The CDR3 DNA reads as TGTGCCAGCAGCTTAACCCGGGCCAATAGCAAAAACATTCAGTACTTC. Amino acids: CASSLTRANSKNIQYF. This chain uses TRBV7-8 with TRBJ2-4; D is undetermined. V was cut by 2 bases and J by 3 bases, with 14 bases left in between. This CDR3 comprises 16 residues. Germline values: CDR1 SGHVS, CDR2 FQNEAQ.

V gene TRBV18 combines with J gene TRBJ2-7; D not resolved. Germline loops: CDR1 KGHSH, CDR2 LQKENI. V was trimmed by 3 bases and J by 6 bases, leaving 9 bases between them. The CDR3 loop spans 12 amino acids. The CDR3 spells CASSPSLAEQYF. The DNA of the CDR3 is TGTGCCAGCTCACCCAGTCTGGCCGAGCAGTACTTC.

The rearrangement links TRBV5-1 to TRBJ2-1; 11 bases are a match to TRBD2. V trimming: 2 bases; J trimming: 2 bases; junction bases outside the gene matches: 9. The CDR3 runs to 18 residues. CDR1 is SGHRS, CDR2 YFSETQ, per germline. The DNA for the CDR3 is TGCGCCAGCAGCTTAACTAGCGGGAGATCTGACGCCTACAATGAGCAGTTCTTC. Translated: CASSLTSGRSDAYNEQFF. Full variable domain (missing parts from reference TRBV5-1 and TRBJ2-1): KAGVTQTPRYLIKTRGQQVTLSCSPISGHRSVSWYQQTPGQGLQFLFEYFSETQRNKGNFPGRFSGRQFSNSRSEMNVSTLELGDSALYLCASSLTSGRSDAYNEQFFGPGTRLTVL.

In its sample, this clonotype was seen a few times. A junction end diverges from the germline sequence, so it may reflect a read error. The rearrangement uses TRBV7-7 and TRBJ2-5; TRBD1 aligns across 8 bases. The germline V gene has CDR1 SSHAT and CDR2 FNYEAQ (reference sequence). This CDR3 contains 16 residues. In nucleotides, the CDR3 is TGTGCTAGCAGCTTTTCAGGGGGCGATGCTTGGGAGACCCAGTACTTC. It codes for CASSFSGGDAWETQYF.

This clonotype appeared a few times. The chain couples TRBV24-1 to TRBJ2-3; D may be TRBD1 (6 bases). This CDR3 is 15 amino acids long. Germline lookup yields CDR1 KGHDR and CDR2 SFDVKD. V was clipped by 4 bases and J by 2 bases, with 12 bases between them. CDR3 region: CATSETGTLTDTQYF. CDR3 nucleotide sequence: TGTGCCACCAGTGAAACCGGGACACTCACAGATACGCAGTATTTT.

J is TRBJ2-3 and V is TRBV5-1; possible D gene TRBD2, 6 bases. The CDR3 is made up of 16 amino acids. The V and J ends lost 0 bases and 4 bases respectively, with 15 bases between them. Germline V gives CDR1 SGHRS, CDR2 YFSETQ. CDR3 DNA sequence: TGCGCCAGCAGCTTGGGGTCGGGGCCGGGGGCAGATACGCAGTATTTT. This encodes CASSLGSGPGADTQYF.

This clonotype turned up a few times. The CDR3 bases are TGCGCCAGCAGCCAAGAAGTGGCGCTAAGCTCCTACGAGCAGTACTTC. Protein sequence: CASSQEVALSSYEQYF. The chain is built from TRBV4-1 and TRBJ2-7; D is ambiguous. The CDR3 runs to 16 residues. The germline CDR1 and CDR2 sequences are MGHRA and YSYEKL. Trimming removed 0 bases at V and 0 bases at J, with 12 bases between.

The CDR3 is CSAKPGGGTDTQYF. Written as DNA, the CDR3 is TGCAGTGCGAAGCCGGGAGGGGGCACAGATACGCAGTATTTT. This sequence joins TRBV20-1 and TRBJ2-3, with 8 positions matching TRBD2. V was clipped by 6 bases and J by 1 base; unmatched bases: 6. CDR3 length equals 14 residues. From germline, CDR1 is DFQATT and CDR2 SNEGSKA (reference sequence).

The genes are TRBV5-8 and TRBJ1-2, with 8 nucleotides matching TRBD1. The length of the CDR3 is 16 residues. In germline, CDR1 is SGHTS, CDR2 YDEGEE. Trimming removed 6 bases from V and 2 bases from J; junction bases left unmatched: 12. The CDR3 spells CASIAGQDPSNYGYTF. In DNA form, the CDR3 reads TGTGCCAGCATAGCGGGACAGGACCCTTCGAACTATGGCTACACCTTC.

The V gene is TRBV27, the J gene TRBJ1-1; D might be TRBD1 (5 bases). This CDR3 comprises 11 residues. Germline assignment: CDR1 MNHEY and CDR2 SMNVEV (reference sequence). Trimming took 7 bases from V and 6 from J, leaving 9 bases between them. The CDR3 loop reads CASTRGAEAFF. The CDR3 nucleotides read TGTGCCAGCACGAGGGGCGCTGAAGCTTTCTTT.

The V and J genes are TRBV5-1 and TRBJ2-5, with 7 bases aligning to TRBD2. CDR3 length equals 14 residues. In germline, CDR1 is SGHRS, CDR2 YFSETQ. V lost 3 bases to trimming and J lost 2 bases; unmatched junction nucleotides: 4. CDR3 in DNA: TGCGCCAGCAGCTACGGGACTACGCAAGAGACCCAGTACTTC. This sequence encodes CASSYGTTQETQYF.

In its sample, this clonotype was seen a few times. The rearrangement joins TRBV14 to TRBJ2-4; no reliable D call. This CDR3 region has 16 residues. Germline V gene sequence: CDR1 SGHDN, CDR2 FVKESK. The ends were cut back, 1 base at V and 12 bases at J, with 22 bases in the middle. The CDR3 here is CASSQGGPSARTTQYF. The CDR3 DNA is TGTGCCAGCAGCCAAGGTGGCCCGAGTGCCCGCACAACTCAGTACTTC.

The V call is TRBV4-3, the J call TRBJ2-1; D gene uncertain. This CDR3 is 17 amino acids long. Germline V lookup: CDR1 LGHNA, CDR2 YSLEER. Trimming left V 4 bases short and J 0 bases short, with 16 bases between. Here the CDR3 DNA reads TGCGCCAGCAGCCCTAGTTCTACCAAGGGCTCCTACAATGAGCAGTTCTTC. Translated, it gives CASSPSSTKGSYNEQFF.

Only a few counts were recorded for this clonotype. V and J are TRBV5-1 and TRBJ2-6; D is undetermined. Germline CDR1 is SGHRS and CDR2 is YFSETQ. The CDR3 contains 13 residues. Trimming shortened V by 1 base and J by 8 bases, and 7 bases separated the two germline ends. The CDR3 bases are TGCGCCAGCAGCTTGTCCGGATCCAACGTCCTGACTTTC. Amino acid sequence: CASSLSGSNVLTF.

The genes are TRBV20-1 and TRBJ1-2; D remains ambiguous. Germline loops: CDR1 DFQATT, CDR2 SNEGSKA (reference sequence). The CDR3 sequence is 11 residues long. V dropped 3 bases and J dropped 7 bases, with 9 bases sitting between them. The CDR3 DNA reads TGCAGTGCTAGTCTCCTTGCTGGCTACACCTTC. It translates to CSASLLAGYTF.

This clonotype was found a few times. V is TRBV29-1 and J is TRBJ1-1; a possible D gene is TRBD1 (5 bases). The CDR3 is made up of 12 amino acids. The germline CDR1 and CDR2 sequences are SQVTM and ANQGSEA. V lost 6 bases and J 2 bases, leaving 10 bases between the germline ends. The CDR3 nucleotides read TGCAGCGTGGGAGACAGCAACACTGAAGCTTTCTTT. It is translated as CSVGDSNTEAFF.

The rearrangement joins TRBV11-2 to TRBJ1-5; no firm D call. V was trimmed by 1 base and J by 5 bases, leaving 9 bases between them. Per the germline V gene, CDR1 is SGHAT and CDR2 is FQNNGV. The CDR3 contains 14 residues. The CDR3 bases are TGTGCCAGCAGCTTAGGGGCCTATGATCAGCCCCAGCATTTT. The encoded protein is CASSLGAYDQPQHF.

This clonotype was counted between two and nine times. The chain recombines TRBV5-1 with TRBJ1-2; D gene uncertain. The germline V gene has CDR1 SGHRS and CDR2 YFSETQ. The ends were cut back, 0 bases at V and 1 base at J, with 19 bases in the middle. This CDR3 is built from 18 residues. CDR3 sequence: CASSLGKGYSGVNYGYTF. The CDR3 nucleotides read TGCGCCAGCAGCTTGGGGAAAGGGTATTCCGGCGTTAACTATGGCTACACCTTC.

In its sample, this clonotype was seen a few times. This chain uses TRBV5-6 with TRBJ2-5; 7 nucleotides match TRBD2. CDR3 length: 16 amino acids. Trimming removed 3 bases from V and 1 base from J; junction bases left unmatched: 9. The V gene's germline CDR1 is SGHDT and CDR2 YYEEEE. The CDR3 DNA reads as TGTGCCAGCAGCTCGATGAAGCTAGCGGTCCAAGAGACCCAGTACTTC. Translating gives CASSSMKLAVQETQYF.

Only a few counts were recorded for this clonotype. V and J are TRBV24-1 and TRBJ2-6, with 7 bases that match TRBD1. Germline values: CDR1 KGHDR, CDR2 SFDVKD. The junction had 13 bases not matched to a gene; V was cut back by 4 bases and J by 2 bases. This CDR3 is built from 19 residues. The CDR3 DNA is TGTGCCACCAGTGACCCTGGACAGGACCTCTTCGCTGGGGCCAACGTCCTGACTTTC. This sequence encodes CATSDPGQDLFAGANVLTF.

Only a few counts were recorded for this clonotype. This chain links TRBV7-2 with TRBJ2-3; maybe TRBD2 (6 bases). CDR1 is SGHTA, CDR2 FQGNSA, per germline. V was trimmed by 1 base and J by 5 bases, leaving 13 bases between them. The CDR3 sequence is 15 residues long. CDR3 DNA sequence: TGTGCCAGCAGCTTAGAGAGGGCGGGGAGAGATACGCAGTATTTT. This encodes CASSLERAGRDTQYF.

This chain connects TRBV14 to TRBJ2-6, with D perhaps matching TRBD1 (7 bases). Trimming took off 4 bases at V and 0 bases at J, with 16 bases between the two ends. CDR1 and CDR2 (germline): SGHDN, FVKESK. The CDR3 is 18 residues long. CDR3 coding DNA: TGTGCCAGCAGCCGGCGGGACAGCCGATACTCTGGGGCCAACGTCCTGACTTTC. Amino acid sequence: CASSRRDSRYSGANVLTF.

This chain uses TRBV29-1 with TRBJ1-2; the D is unclear. Trimming removed 3 bases from V and 6 bases from J, with 14 bases in between. The CDR3 spans 13 residues. Germline CDR1 is SQVTM and CDR2 is ANQGSEA. The CDR3 bases are TGCAGCGTTGACACCCAGAGAGGTGATGGCTACACCTTC. Its protein product is CSVDTQRGDGYTF.

The chain carries TRBV20-1 and TRBJ1-3, with no clear D. This CDR3 spans 15 amino acids. Per the germline V gene, CDR1 is DFQATT and CDR2 is SNEGSKA (reference sequence). Between the trimmed V and J ends, which lost 1 base and 3 bases, there was a span of 13 bases. The CDR3 DNA is TGCAGTGCTAGAGCTGGGGAATCGTTTGGAAACACCATATATTTT. Amino acid sequence: CSARAGESFGNTIYF.

The sample holds a few counts of this clonotype. This rearrangement joins TRBV3-1 to TRBJ1-3; D gene ambiguous. The CDR3 extends over 13 amino acids. Between the trimmed V and J ends, which lost 0 bases and 4 bases, there was a span of 4 bases. Germline V gives CDR1 LGHDT, CDR2 YNNKEL (reference sequence). CDR3 sequence: CASSQDWGNTIYF. The CDR3 bases are TGTGCCAGCAGCCAAGATTGGGGAAACACCATATATTTT.

The chain has TRBV29-1 and TRBJ1-2, with 8 bases identical to TRBD1. Germline V gene data show CDR1 as SQVTM and CDR2 as ANQGSEA. This CDR3 is built from 13 residues. V shed 4 bases, J shed 7 bases, and the junction held 8 bases outside the gene matches. This CDR3 reads CSVGQGTSSGYTF. DNA for the CDR3: TGCAGCGTTGGACAGGGGACCAGCAGTGGCTACACCTTC.